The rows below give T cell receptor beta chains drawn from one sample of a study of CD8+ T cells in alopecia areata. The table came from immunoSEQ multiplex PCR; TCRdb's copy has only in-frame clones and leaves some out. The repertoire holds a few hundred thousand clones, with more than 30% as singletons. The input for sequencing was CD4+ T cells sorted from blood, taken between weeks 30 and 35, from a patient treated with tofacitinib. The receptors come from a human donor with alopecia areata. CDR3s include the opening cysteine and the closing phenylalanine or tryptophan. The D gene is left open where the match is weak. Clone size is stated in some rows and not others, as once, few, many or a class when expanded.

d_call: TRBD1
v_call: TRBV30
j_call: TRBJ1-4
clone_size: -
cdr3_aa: CAWSVLGQPNEKLFF
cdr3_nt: TGTGCCTGGAGTGTACTGGGACAGCCAAATGAAAAACTGTTTTTT

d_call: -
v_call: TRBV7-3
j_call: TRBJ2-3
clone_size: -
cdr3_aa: CASSLLASHTDTQYF
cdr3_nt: TGTGCCAGCAGCTTACTAGCGTCACACACAGATACGCAGTATTTT

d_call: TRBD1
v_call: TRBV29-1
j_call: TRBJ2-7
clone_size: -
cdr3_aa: CSGGQDYEQYF
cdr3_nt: TGCAGCGGGGGACAGGACTACGAGCAGTACTTC

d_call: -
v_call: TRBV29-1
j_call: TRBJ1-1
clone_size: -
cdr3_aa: CSVEAGASTTEAFF
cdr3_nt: TGCAGCGTTGAAGCCGGGGCGAGTACGACTGAAGCTTTCTTT

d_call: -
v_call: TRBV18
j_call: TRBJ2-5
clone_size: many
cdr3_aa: CASSPRQGGQETQYF
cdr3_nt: TGTGCCAGCTCACCAAGGCAGGGGGGACAGGAGACCCAGTACTTC

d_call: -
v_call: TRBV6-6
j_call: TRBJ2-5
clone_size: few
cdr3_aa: CASSYSWRKGLETQYF
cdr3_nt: TGTGCCAGCAGTTACTCGTGGAGAAAGGGTTTGGAGACCCAGTACTTC

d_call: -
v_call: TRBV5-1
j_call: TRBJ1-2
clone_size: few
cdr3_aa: CASSLERQYGYTF
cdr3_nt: TGCGCCAGCAGCTTGGAACGGCAATATGGCTACACCTTC

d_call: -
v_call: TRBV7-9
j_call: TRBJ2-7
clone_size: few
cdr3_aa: CASGGGAGNYEQYF
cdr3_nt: TGTGCCAGCGGGGGTGGCGCTGGGAACTACGAGCAGTACTTC

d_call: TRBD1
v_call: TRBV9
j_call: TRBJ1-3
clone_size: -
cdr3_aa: CASSGTPTGGSGSGNTIYF
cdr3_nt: TGTGCCAGCAGCGGGACCCCTACAGGGGGCTCCGGCTCTGGAAACACCATATATTTT

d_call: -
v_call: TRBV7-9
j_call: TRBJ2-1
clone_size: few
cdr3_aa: CASSLREFEQFF
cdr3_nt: TGTGCCAGCAGCTTGAGGGAATTTGAGCAGTTCTTC

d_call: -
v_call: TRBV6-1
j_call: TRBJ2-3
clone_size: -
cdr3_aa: CASTQGDTDTQYF
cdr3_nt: TGTGCCAGCACCCAGGGTGACACAGATACGCAGTATTTT

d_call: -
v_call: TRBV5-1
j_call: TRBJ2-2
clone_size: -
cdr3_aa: CASSLGQNTGELFF
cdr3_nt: TGCGCCAGCAGCCTCGGACAGAACACCGGGGAGCTGTTTTTT

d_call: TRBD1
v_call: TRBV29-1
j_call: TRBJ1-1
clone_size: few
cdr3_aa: CSVIQGAANTEAFF
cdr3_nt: TGCAGCGTGATACAGGGGGCAGCGAACACTGAAGCTTTCTTT

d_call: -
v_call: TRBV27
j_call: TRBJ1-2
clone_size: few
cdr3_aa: CASSFTKGLRGYTF
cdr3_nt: TGTGCCAGCAGTTTTACGAAGGGTCTTAGGGGCTACACCTTC

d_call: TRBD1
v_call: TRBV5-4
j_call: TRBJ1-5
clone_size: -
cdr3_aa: CASSLGGTAGNQPQHF
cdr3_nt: TGTGCCAGCAGCTTGGGGGGGACAGCGGGCAATCAGCCCCAGCATTTT

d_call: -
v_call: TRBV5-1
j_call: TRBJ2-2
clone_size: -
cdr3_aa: CASSLGRSTGELFF
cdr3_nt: TGCGCCAGCAGCTTAGGCAGGAGCACCGGGGAGCTGTTTTTT

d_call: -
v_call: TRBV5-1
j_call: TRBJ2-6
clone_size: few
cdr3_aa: CASTPRAGTGANVLTF
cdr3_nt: TGCGCCAGCACCCCCCGCGCGGGGACTGGGGCCAACGTCCTGACTTTC

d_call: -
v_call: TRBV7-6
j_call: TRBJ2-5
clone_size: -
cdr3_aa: CASSLRVQETQYF
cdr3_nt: TGTGCCAGCAGCCTCAGGGTACAAGAGACCCAGTACTTC